This TCR beta chain is drawn from a study of T cell clonality in common variable immunodeficiency. Overall study findings and caveats: Fewer deletions and N-nucleotide insertions were reportedly seen in common variable immunodeficiency TCR beta sequences.

A remark on this clone: Antigen unknown. The sequence runs out 3 residues before the end of the CDR3; the remainder is reconstructed from the germline J gene.

Most patients and controls had Caucasian heritage. The germline V gene has CDR1 MNHEY and CDR2 SVGEGT. Trimming cost V 5 bases and J 4 bases, with 11 bases left between them. The CDR3 runs to 13 residues. Profiling relied on immunoSEQ multiplex PCR, and the TCRdb table lists in-frame clones only, not all of them. This repertoire lists 28,000 or so clones without singletons; under 4% sits in the top ten. This chain uses TRBV6-2 or TRBV6-3 with TRBJ1-1; perhaps TRBD1 as D (6 bases). Specimen: peripheral blood mononuclear cells. The clonotype originates from a human donor with common variable immunodeficiency. CDR3 DNA (partial): TGTGCCAGCAGTACAGGGATTGGCACTGAA. Residues: CASSTGIGTE. The whole CDR3 protein is CASSTGIGTEAFF.